This T cell receptor (beta chain) was sequenced during a study of PD-L1 blockade in urothelial cancer. At the level of the study: Atezolizumab therapy began for patients in the mid-2010s, dosed at 1,200 mg intravenously every 3 weeks.

V lost 2 bases to trimming and J lost 6 bases, with 6 bases between them. From germline, CDR1 is SNHLY and CDR2 FYNNEI. The CDR3 is 12 amino acids. Data came from immunoSEQ multiplex PCR; TCRdb stores just in-frame clones and leaves some out. Seen here are tens of thousands of clones, around 86% observed once, and the top ten hold approximately 1.5%. Time point: pretreatment peripheral blood. Patients in the study were battling locally advanced or metastatic urothelial carcinoma. The sequence came from a man aged 50 to 60 with urothelial cancer. The sequencing used PBMCs, collected around atezolizumab (anti-PD-L1) treatment. This chain connects TRBV2 to TRBJ2-3, with unresolved D. In nucleotides, the CDR3 is TGTGCCAGCAGTGAATCCTTCGATACGCAGTATTTT. The encoded protein is CASSESFDTQYF.